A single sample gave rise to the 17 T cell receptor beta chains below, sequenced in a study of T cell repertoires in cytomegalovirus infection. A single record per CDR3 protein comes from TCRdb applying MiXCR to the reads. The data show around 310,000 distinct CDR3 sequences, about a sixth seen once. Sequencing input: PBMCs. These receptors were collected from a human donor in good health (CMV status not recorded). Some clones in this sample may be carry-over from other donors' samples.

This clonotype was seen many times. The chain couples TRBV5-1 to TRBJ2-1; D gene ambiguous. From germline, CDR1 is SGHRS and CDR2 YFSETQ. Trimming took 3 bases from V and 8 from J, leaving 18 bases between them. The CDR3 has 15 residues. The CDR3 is CASSYRIWPADEQFF. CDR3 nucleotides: TGCGCCAGCAGCTACCGGATCTGGCCGGCGGATGAGCAGTTCTTC.

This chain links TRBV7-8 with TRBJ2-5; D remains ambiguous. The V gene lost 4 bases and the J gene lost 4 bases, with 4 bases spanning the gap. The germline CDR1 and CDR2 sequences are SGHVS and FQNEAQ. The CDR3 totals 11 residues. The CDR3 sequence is CASSSGETQYF. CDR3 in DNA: TGTGCCAGCAGCTCCGGAGAGACCCAGTACTTC.

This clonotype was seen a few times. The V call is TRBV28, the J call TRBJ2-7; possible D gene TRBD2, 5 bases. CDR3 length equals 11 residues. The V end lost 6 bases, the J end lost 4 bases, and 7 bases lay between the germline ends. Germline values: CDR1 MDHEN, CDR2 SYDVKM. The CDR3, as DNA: TGTGCCAGCAGGGGAGTATACGAGCAGTACTTC. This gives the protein CASRGVYEQYF. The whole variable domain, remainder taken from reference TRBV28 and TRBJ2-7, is DVKVTQSSRYLVKRTGEKVFLECVQDMDHENMFWYRQDPGLGLRLIYFSYDVKMKEKGDIPEGYSVSREKKERFSLILESASTNQTSMYLCASRGVYEQYFGPGTRLTVT.

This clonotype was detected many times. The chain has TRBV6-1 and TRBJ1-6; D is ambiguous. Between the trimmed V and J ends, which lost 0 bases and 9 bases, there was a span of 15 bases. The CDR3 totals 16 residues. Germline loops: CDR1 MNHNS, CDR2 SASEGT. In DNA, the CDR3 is TGTGCCAGCAGTGAAGCAGGGCTCCTCGAGAGTTCACCCCTCCACTTT. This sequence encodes CASSEAGLLESSPLHF.

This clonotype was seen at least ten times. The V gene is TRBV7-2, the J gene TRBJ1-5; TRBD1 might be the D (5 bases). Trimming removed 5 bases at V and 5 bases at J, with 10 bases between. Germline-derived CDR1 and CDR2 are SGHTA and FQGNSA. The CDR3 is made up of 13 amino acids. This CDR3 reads CASSHGGYQPQHF. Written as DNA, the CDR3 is TGTGCCAGCAGCCACGGGGGGTATCAGCCCCAGCATTTT.

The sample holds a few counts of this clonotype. Written as DNA, the CDR3 is TGTGCCAGCCCCTTATTAGCGGGGGGCCCGAATAGCACAGATACGCAGTATTTT. Its translation: CASPLLAGGPNSTDTQYF. J is TRBJ2-3 and V is TRBV2; 10 nucleotides line up with TRBD2. The CDR3 is 18 amino acids. In germline, CDR1 is SNHLY, CDR2 FYNNEI. V was clipped by 8 bases and J by 0 bases; unmatched bases: 14.

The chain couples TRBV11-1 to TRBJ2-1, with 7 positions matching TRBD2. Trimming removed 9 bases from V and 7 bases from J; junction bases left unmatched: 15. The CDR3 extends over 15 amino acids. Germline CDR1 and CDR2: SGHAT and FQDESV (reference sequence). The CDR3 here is CASTDLAASGNEQFF. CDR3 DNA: TGTGCCAGTACGGACCTAGCGGCTAGCGGAAATGAGCAGTTCTTC.

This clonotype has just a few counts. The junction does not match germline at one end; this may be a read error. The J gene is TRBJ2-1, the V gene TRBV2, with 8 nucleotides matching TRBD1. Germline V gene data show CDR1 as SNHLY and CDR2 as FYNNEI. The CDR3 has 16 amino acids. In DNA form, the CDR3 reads TGTGCCAGCGGTGAATCCGGACAGGGATTACCCAATGAGCAGTTCTTC. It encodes CASGESGQGLPNEQFF. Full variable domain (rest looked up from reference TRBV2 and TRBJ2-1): EPEVTQTPSHQVTQMGQEVILRCVPISNHLYFYWYRQILGQKVEFLVSFYNNEISEKSEIFDDQFSVERPDGSNFTLKIRSTKLEDSAMYFCASGESGQGLPNEQFFGPGTRLTVL.

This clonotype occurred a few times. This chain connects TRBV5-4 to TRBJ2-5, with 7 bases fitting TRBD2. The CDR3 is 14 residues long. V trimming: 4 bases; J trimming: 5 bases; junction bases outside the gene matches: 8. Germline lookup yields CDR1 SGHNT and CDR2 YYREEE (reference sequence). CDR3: CASSPVAGGETQYF. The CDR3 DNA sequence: TGTGCCAGCAGCCCCGTAGCGGGTGGGGAGACCCAGTACTTC.

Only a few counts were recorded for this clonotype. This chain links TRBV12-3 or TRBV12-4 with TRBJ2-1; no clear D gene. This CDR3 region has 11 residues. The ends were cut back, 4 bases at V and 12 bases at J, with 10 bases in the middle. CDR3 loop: CASSSQMGQFF. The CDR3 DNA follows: TGTGCCAGCAGTTCGCAAATGGGGCAGTTCTTC.

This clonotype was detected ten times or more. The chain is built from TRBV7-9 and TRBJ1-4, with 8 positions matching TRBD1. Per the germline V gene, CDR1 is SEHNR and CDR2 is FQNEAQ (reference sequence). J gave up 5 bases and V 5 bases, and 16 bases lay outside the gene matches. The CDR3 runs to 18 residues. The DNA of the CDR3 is TGTGCCAGCAGCAACGAAGTCGGAAACAGGGGGTGGAATGAAAAACTGTTTTTT. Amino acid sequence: CASSNEVGNRGWNEKLFF.

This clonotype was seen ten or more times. The CDR3, as DNA: TGCGCCAGCAGCCAGGCTAAGGCCGGGGCCAACGTCCTGACTTTC. This encodes CASSQAKAGANVLTF. The rearrangement uses TRBV4-1 and TRBJ2-6; D is ambiguous. The CDR3 has 15 residues. V lost 3 bases and J lost 4, with 10 bases in between. CDR1 is MGHRA, CDR2 YSYEKL, per germline.

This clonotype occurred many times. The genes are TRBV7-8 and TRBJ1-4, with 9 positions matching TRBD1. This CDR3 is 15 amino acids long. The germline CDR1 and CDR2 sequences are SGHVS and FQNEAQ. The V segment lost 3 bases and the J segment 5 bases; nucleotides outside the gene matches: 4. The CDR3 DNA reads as TGTGCCAGCAGCTTTTACGGGACAGGGAATGAAAAACTGTTTTTT. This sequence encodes CASSFYGTGNEKLFF.

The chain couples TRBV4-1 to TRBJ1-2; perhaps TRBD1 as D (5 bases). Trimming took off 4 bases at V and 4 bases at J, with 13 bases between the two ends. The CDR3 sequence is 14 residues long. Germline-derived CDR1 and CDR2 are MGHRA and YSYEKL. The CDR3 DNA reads TGCGCCAGCAGCCCAGACCCGGGACCCTATGGCTACACCTTC. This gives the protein CASSPDPGPYGYTF.

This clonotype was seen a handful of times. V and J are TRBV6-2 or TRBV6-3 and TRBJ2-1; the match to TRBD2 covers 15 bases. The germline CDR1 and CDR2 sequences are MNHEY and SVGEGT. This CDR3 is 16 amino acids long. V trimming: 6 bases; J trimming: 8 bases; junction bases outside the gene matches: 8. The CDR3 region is CASRRRTSGGADEQFF. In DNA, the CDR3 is TGTGCCAGCAGACGGAGGACTAGCGGGGGGGCCGATGAGCAGTTCTTC.

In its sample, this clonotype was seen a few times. The CDR3 DNA sequence: TGCAGTGTCAGGACAGGCGGACCGAACACTGAAGCTTTCTTT. As protein: CSVRTGGPNTEAFF. This chain joins TRBV20-1 and TRBJ1-1; 7 nucleotides match TRBD1. V trimming: 7 bases; J trimming: 1 base; junction bases outside the gene matches: 9. The CDR3 runs to 14 residues. CDR1 is DFQATT, CDR2 SNEGSKA, per germline (reference sequence).

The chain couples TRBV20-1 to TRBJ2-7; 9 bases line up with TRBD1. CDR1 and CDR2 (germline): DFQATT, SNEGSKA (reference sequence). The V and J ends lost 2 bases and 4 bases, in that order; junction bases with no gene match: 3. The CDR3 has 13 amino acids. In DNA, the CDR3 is TGCAGTGCTAGACTCGGGACAGGGTACGAGCAGTACTTC. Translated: CSARLGTGYEQYF.